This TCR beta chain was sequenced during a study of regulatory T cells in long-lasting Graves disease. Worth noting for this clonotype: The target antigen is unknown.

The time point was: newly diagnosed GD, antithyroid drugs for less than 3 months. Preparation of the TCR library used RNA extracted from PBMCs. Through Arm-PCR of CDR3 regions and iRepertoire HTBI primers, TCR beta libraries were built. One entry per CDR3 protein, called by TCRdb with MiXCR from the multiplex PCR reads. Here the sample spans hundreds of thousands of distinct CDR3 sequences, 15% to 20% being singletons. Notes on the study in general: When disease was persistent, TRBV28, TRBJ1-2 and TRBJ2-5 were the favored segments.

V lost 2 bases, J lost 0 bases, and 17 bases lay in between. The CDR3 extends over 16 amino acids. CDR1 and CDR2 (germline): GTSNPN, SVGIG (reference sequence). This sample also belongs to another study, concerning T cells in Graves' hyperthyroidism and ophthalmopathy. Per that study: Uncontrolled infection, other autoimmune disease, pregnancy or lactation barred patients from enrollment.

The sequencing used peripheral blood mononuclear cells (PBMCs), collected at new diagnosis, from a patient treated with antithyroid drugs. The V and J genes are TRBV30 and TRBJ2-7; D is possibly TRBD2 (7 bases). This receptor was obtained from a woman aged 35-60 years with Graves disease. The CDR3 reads CAWSQRGRGGSYEQYF. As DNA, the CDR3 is TGTGCCTGGAGTCAACGGGGGCGCGGGGGCTCCTACGAGCAGTACTTC.